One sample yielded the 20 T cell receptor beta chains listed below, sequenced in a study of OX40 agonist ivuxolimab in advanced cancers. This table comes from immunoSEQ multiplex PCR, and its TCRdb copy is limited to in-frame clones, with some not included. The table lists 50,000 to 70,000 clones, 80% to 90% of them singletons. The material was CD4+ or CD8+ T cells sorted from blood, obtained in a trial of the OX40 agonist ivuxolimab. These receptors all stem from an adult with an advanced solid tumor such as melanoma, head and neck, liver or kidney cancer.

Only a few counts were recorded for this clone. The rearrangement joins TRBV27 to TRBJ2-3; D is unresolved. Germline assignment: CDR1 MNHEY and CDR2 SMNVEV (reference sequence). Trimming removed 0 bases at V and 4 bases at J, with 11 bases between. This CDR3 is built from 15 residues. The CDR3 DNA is TGTGCCAGCAGTTTATCGTGGGGTGGCGCAGATACGCAGTATTTT. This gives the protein CASSLSWGGADTQYF.

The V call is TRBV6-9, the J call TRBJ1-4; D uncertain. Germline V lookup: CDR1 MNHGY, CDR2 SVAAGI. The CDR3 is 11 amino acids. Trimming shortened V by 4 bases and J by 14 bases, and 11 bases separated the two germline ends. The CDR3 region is CASSWLGLLFF. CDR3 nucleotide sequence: TGTGCCAGCAGTTGGTTGGGCCTCCTGTTTTTT.

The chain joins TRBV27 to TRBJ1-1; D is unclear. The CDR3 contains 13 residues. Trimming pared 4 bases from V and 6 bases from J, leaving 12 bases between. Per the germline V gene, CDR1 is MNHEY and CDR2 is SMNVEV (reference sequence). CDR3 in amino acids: CASSYQTGSEAFF. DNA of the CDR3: TGTGCCAGCAGTTACCAGACGGGTTCTGAAGCTTTCTTT.

CDR3: CSVSGVLNPGRGTYEQYF. CDR3 sequence (DNA): TGCAGCGTCTCTGGGGTGCTAAATCCGGGACGCGGAACCTACGAGCAGTACTTC. V gene TRBV29-1 combines with J gene TRBJ2-7, with D possibly called TRBD1 or TRBD2 (5 bases each). V lost 6 bases to trimming and J lost 2 bases, with 29 bases between them. The CDR3 has 18 residues. Germline V gene data show CDR1 as SQVTM and CDR2 as ANQGSEA.

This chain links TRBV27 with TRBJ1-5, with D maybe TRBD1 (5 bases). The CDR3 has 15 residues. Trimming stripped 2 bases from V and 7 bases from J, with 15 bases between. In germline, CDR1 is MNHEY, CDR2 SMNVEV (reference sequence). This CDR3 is CASSLVGGLGQPQHF. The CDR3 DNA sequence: TGTGCCAGCAGTTTAGTTGGGGGATTAGGCCAGCCCCAGCATTTT.

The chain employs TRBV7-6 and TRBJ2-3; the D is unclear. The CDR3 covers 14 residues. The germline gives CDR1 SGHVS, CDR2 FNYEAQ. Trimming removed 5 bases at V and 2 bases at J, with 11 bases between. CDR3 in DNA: TGTGCCAGCAGCCCTAGACGTAACACAGATACGCAGTATTTT. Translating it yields CASSPRRNTDTQYF.

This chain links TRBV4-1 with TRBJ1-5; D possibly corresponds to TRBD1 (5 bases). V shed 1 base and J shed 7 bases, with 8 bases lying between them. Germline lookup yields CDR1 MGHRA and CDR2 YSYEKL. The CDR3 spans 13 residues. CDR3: CASSQGSGQPQHF. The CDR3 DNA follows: TGCGCCAGCAGCCAAGGGTCAGGGCAGCCCCAGCATTTT.

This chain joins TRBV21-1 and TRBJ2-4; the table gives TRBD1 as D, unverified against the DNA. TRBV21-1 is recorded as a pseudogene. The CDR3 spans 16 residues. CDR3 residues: CASSGRTGRAKNIQYF. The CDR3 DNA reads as TGTGCCAGCAGCGGACGGACAGGGAGGGCCAAAAACATTCAGTACTTC.

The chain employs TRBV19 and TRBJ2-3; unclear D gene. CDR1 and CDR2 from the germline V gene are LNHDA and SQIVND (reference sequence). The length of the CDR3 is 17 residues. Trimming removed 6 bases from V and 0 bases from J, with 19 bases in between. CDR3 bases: TGTGCCAGTAGGGATCAGGTGGGGTATTCAAGCACAGATACGCAGTATTTT. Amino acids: CASRDQVGYSSTDTQYF.

Written as DNA, the CDR3 is TGTGCCAGCAGCTTGGAACTTAATGAGCAGTTCTTC. This encodes CASSLELNEQFF. This sequence joins TRBV5-6 and TRBJ2-1; D is unclear. Germline V gene data show CDR1 as SGHDT and CDR2 as YYEEEE. CDR3 length: 12 amino acids. Trimming took 0 bases from V and 7 from J, leaving 5 bases between them.

CDR3 sequence: CASRGTGDNEQFF. CDR3 nucleotides: TGTGCCAGCAGGGGGACAGGCGACAATGAGCAGTTCTTC. The rearrangement joins TRBV27 to TRBJ2-1, with 8 nucleotides matching TRBD1. Unmatched junction bases numbered 3, after V lost 6 bases and J lost 5 bases. The CDR3 is 13 residues long. Germline V gene sequence: CDR1 MNHEY, CDR2 SMNVEV (reference sequence).

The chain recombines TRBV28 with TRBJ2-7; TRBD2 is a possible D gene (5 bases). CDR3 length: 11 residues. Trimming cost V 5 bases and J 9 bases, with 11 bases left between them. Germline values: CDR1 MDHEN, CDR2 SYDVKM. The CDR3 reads CASSQTSWQYF. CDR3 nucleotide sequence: TGTGCCAGCAGTCAAACTAGTTGGCAGTACTTC.

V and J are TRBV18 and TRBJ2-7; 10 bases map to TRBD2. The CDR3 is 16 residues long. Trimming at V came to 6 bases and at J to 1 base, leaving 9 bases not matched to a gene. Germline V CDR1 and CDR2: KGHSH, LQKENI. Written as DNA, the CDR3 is TGTGCCAGCTCGATGCCGGGACTAGCGCCGTCCTACGAGCAGTACTTC. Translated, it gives CASSMPGLAPSYEQYF.

CDR3 DNA sequence: TGTGCCAGTAGTTGGGCTAGCGGGAGGGCCACAGGAGATACGCAGTATTTT. Residues: CASSWASGRATGDTQYF. V usage is TRBV19 and J usage is TRBJ2-3; TRBD2 agrees at 12 bases. Per germline, CDR1 LNHDA and CDR2 SQIVND (reference sequence). With V trimmed by 5 bases and J by 5 bases, 11 bases remained unmatched. The CDR3 runs 17 residues.

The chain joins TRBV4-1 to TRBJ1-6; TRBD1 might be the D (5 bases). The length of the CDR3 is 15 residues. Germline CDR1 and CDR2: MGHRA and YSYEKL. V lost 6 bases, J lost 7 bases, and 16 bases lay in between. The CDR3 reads CASRPRDLANSPLHF. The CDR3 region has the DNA TGCGCCAGCAGGCCCCGGGACCTAGCAAATTCACCCCTCCACTTT.

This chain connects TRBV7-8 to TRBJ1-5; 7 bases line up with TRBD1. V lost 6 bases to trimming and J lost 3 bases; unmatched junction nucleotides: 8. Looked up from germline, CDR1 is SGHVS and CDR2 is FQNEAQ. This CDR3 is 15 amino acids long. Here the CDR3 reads CASSPPGQINQPQHF. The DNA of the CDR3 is TGTGCCAGCAGTCCTCCGGGACAGATCAATCAGCCCCAGCATTTT.

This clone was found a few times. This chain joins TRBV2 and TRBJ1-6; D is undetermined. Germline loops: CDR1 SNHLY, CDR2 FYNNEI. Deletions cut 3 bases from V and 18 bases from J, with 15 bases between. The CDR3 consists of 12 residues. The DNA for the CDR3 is TGTGCCAGCAGTGACCCGGACCGCTTTCACCACTTT. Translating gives CASSDPDRFHHF. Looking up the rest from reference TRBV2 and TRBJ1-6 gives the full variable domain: EPEVTQTPSHQVTQMGQEVILRCVPISNHLYFYWYRQILGQKVEFLVSFYNNEISEKSEIFDDQFSVERPDGSNFTLKIRSTKLEDSAMYFCASSDPDRFHHFGNGTRLTVT.

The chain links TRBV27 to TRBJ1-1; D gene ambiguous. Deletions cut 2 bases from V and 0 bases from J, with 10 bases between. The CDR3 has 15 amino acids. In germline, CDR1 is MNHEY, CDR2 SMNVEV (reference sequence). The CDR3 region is CASSLVGNMNTEAFF. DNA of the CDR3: TGTGCCAGCAGTTTAGTCGGCAATATGAACACTGAAGCTTTCTTT.

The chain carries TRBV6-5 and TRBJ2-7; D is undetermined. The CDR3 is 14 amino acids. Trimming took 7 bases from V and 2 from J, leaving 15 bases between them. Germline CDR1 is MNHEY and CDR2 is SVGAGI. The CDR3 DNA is TGTGCCAGCACTCCCGCACAGCCCCCCTACGAGCAGTACTTC. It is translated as CASTPAQPPYEQYF.

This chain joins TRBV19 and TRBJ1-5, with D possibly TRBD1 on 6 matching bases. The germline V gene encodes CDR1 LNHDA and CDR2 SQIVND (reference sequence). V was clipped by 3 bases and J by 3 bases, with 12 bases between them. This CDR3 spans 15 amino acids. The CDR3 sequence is CASSMGRGYNQPQHF. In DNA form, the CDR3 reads TGTGCCAGTAGTATGGGCAGGGGTTACAATCAGCCCCAGCATTTT. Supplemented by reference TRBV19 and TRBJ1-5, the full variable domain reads DGGITQSPKYLFRKEGQNVTLSCEQNLNHDAMYWYRQDPGQGLRLIYYSQIVNDFQKGDIAEGYSVSREKKESFPLTVTSAQKNPTAFYLCASSMGRGYNQPQHFGDGTRLSIL.